The rows below give T cell receptor beta chains drawn from one sample of a study of patients and donors after allogeneic stem cell transplantation. TCRdb called the RT-PCR reads again in MiXCR, with one record for every CDR3 protein. The sample carries 190,000 or so distinct CDR3 sequences, 41% recorded once. The specimen was blood, either unsorted or a sorted T cell fraction (not recorded which). Receptors originate from a human donor who was either an allogeneic HSCT recipient or a stem cell or donor lymphocyte infusion donor (not recorded which). It is not recorded whose cells these are; they may come from a transplant donor. The CDR3 runs from the conserved cysteine through the conserved F or W. A D gene is named only where the DNA matches it firmly. Size is omitted from some rows. Given values are once, few, many or a class for expanded clones.

few TRBJ2-1 TRBD2 TRBV7-2 TGTGCCAGCAGCTTCGGCGGGAGCTCCTACAATGAGCAGTTCTTC CASSFGGSSYNEQFF
once TRBJ2-1 TRBD2 TRBV5-1 TGCGCCAGCAGCTTAGCTAGCGGGGCTTACAATGAGCAGTTCTTC CASSLASGAYNEQFF
. TRBJ2-3 . TRBV27 TGTGCCAGCAGTTTATCTTTAACAGATACGCAGTATTTT CASSLSLTDTQYF
. TRBJ1-6 . TRBV6-5 TGTGCCATCTCCGAATTACCAGGGGACTCACCCCTCCACTTT CAISELPGDSPLHF
. TRBJ1-4 . TRBV18 TGTGCCAGCTCCGAGGACAACCCCAGCAGGTCTGAAAAACTGTTTTTT CASSEDNPSRSEKLFF
. TRBJ1-5 . TRBV6-5 TGTGCCAGCACCCTCCCTGCACGGGGGGGCACTCAGCCCCAGCATTTT CASTLPARGGTQPQHF
few TRBJ1-1 . TRBV5-1 TGCGCCAGCAGCTTATCCGGGTTAGCTGAAGCTTTCTTT CASSLSGLAEAFF
. TRBJ1-6 . TRBV25-1 TGTGCCAGCAGTGAATACAGGGGCGACAATTCACCCCTCCACTTT CASSEYRGDNSPLHF
few TRBJ1-5 . TRBV6-6 TGTGCCAGCTTGGGATATAGCAATCAGCCCCAGCATTTT CASLGYSNQPQHF
few TRBJ1-1 . TRBV9 TGTGCCAGCAGCGTCTCAGGTATGAACACTGAAGCTTTCTTT CASSVSGMNTEAFF
. TRBJ2-2 . TRBV24-1 TGTGCCACCAGTGATTCCCTCCTTCGTGGGAACACCGGGGAGCTGTTTTTT CATSDSLLRGNTGELFF
. TRBJ1-5 TRBD1 TRBV6-6 TGTGCCAGCAGTTATAGGGACAGGTTCGTTCGGCAGCCCCAGCATTTT CASSYRDRFVRQPQHF
once TRBJ1-2 . TRBV4-3 TGCGCCAGCAGCCAAGATGGAGGGCCCCCAGCCACCTTC CASSQDGGPPATF
. TRBJ1-2 TRBD1 TRBV28 TGTGCCAGCAGTTCCGGGACAGGGGCACTTAACTATGGCTACACCTTC CASSSGTGALNYGYTF
once TRBJ2-2 . TRBV9 TGTGCCAGCAGCGCCTATTTGGGGGGAGGCGGCACCGGGGAGCTGTTTTTT CASSAYLGGGGTGELFF
. TRBJ1-1 TRBD1 TRBV11-2 TGTGCCAGCAGCCCACTCCTAACAGGGGAGAACACTGAAGCTTTCTTT CASSPLLTGENTEAFF
. TRBJ1-1 . TRBV3-1 TGTGCCAGCAGCCAAGGGCTTGGGGGCTCTACTGAAGCTTTCTTT CASSQGLGGSTEAFF
few TRBJ1-2 . TRBV5-1 TGCGCCAGCAGCTTGATAGGCAGGGAAAATGGCTACACCTTC CASSLIGRENGYTF
. TRBJ1-2 . TRBV12-3/TRBV12-4 TGTGCCAGCAGTTTTGGGGGCAAGCAGGGGCGGAGTGGCTACACCTTC CASSFGGKQGRSGYTF
. TRBJ2-7 TRBD1 TRBV7-6 TGTGCCAGCAGCGAGGGCAGGGGGCTCAACGAGCAGTACTTC CASSEGRGLNEQYF
few TRBJ2-1 . TRBV6-5 TGTGCCAGCAGTTACTCAGGCGTTGTCAATGAGCAGTTCTTC CASSYSGVVNEQFF
few TRBJ2-1 . TRBV6-5 TGTGCCAGCAGTTACGACAGTAGCGGAAGATTATACTACAATGAGCAGTTCTTC CASSYDSSGRLYYNEQFF
. TRBJ1-2 . TRBV29-1 TGCAGCGTTGGTGGAGGGGATAACTATGGCTACACCTTC CSVGGGDNYGYTF
. TRBJ1-1 . TRBV7-9 TGTGCCAGCAGCCCTAGCAAGACCATAAACACTGAAGCTTTCTTT CASSPSKTINTEAFF
. TRBJ2-1 . TRBV6-4 TGTGCCAGCAGTGACGGCGAAGGGGATCGTCCGGAGCCCAGCTCCTACAATGAGCAGTTCTTC CASSDGEGDRPEPSSYNEQFF
. TRBJ2-1 TRBD1 TRBV19 TGTGCCAGTAGTCTCCTACAGGGGGCCGTCGGCGGATTAGACAATGAGCAGTTCTTC CASSLLQGAVGGLDNEQFF
once TRBJ2-2 TRBD1 TRBV28 TGTGCCAGCAGTAGACAGGGGGACGGGGAGCTGTTTTTT CASSRQGDGELFF
. TRBJ1-5 . TRBV7-9 TGTGCCAGCAGCTTAAGTGGCGGAGACAATCAGCCCCAGCATTTT CASSLSGGDNQPQHF
few TRBJ2-7 . TRBV5-6 TGTGCCAGCAGCTTGGTATCAGCCTCCTACGAGCAGTACTTC CASSLVSASYEQYF
few TRBJ2-2 . TRBV5-1 TGCGCCAGCAGCCTAGGATTGGACACCGGGGAGCTGTTTTTT CASSLGLDTGELFF
few TRBJ1-2 . TRBV6-6 TGTGCCAGCAGCCTAGCAGGGGACGGCTACACCTTC CASSLAGDGYTF
few TRBJ1-1 TRBD1 TRBV12-5 TGTGCTAGTGGTTTGGCCGCCGGGACAGGGTCCATGAACACTGAAGCTTTCTTT CASGLAAGTGSMNTEAFF
. TRBJ2-7 TRBD2 TRBV5-6 TGTGCCAGCAGCTTACTGTCGGGAGGGCCCCTCTACGAGCAGTACTTC CASSLLSGGPLYEQYF
. TRBJ1-1 TRBD1 TRBV24-1 TGTGCCAGGCACAGGGGGCTGAGCACTGAAGCTTTCTTT CARHRGLSTEAFF
. TRBJ1-4 . TRBV6-6 TGTGCCAGCAGTTACGCTTCAGGGGCAACTAATGAAAAACTGTTTTTT CASSYASGATNEKLFF